This T cell receptor (beta chain) originates from a study of response to subunit inactivated influenza vaccine. Findings and limits, study-wide: Few new T cells, the authors suggested, are recruited by each seasonal influenza vaccination.

The germline V gene encodes CDR1 DFQATT and CDR2 SNEGSKA (reference sequence). Trimming removed 3 bases at V and 4 bases at J, with 15 bases between. The CDR3 loop spans 14 amino acids. TCRdb reprocessed the RT-PCR reads via MiXCR and lists one record per CDR3 protein. The sample includes over 800,000 distinct CDR3 sequences, around 20% of them seen just once. Comment on this clonotype: What it recognizes is unknown.

The receptor was derived from a man aged 50-59 years who received an inactivated influenza vaccine. The sample here was PBMCs from blood, taken 4 to 6 days after vaccination. This rearrangement joins TRBV20-1 to TRBJ2-5, with a tentative D call TRBD2 (6 bases). Here the CDR3 reads CSARSGLTLETQYF. Written as DNA, the CDR3 is TGCAGTGCTAGGTCTGGACTAACCCTAGAGACCCAGTACTTC.